These 21 T cell receptor beta chains share one sample of origin, sequenced in a study of blood T cell repertoires in COVID-19. The method was immunoSEQ multiplex PCR; TCRdb's version includes in-frame clones alone and lacks a portion of them. The table records roughly 250,000 clones, 70% to 85% of them present only once. The sample taken for sequencing was peripheral blood. All receptors derive from a woman between 40 and 55 years old with active or convalescent COVID-19.

V and J are TRBV19 and TRBJ2-3; 7 bases map to TRBD1. Germline loops: CDR1 LNHDA, CDR2 SQIVND (reference sequence). The V segment lost 1 base and the J segment 1 base; nucleotides outside the gene matches: 11. This CDR3 comprises 18 residues. CDR3 bases: TGTGCCAGTAGTATAGGACTTGGGGACAGCATTCGCACAGATACGCAGTATTTT. Protein product: CASSIGLGDSIRTDTQYF.

V and J are TRBV28 and TRBJ1-1; D ambiguous. The CDR3 sequence is 12 residues long. Germline V lookup: CDR1 MDHEN, CDR2 SYDVKM. V shed 6 bases and J shed 11 bases, with 16 bases lying between them. The CDR3 DNA follows: TGTGCCAGCAGCACGGACTCGCGGTGGGCTTTCTTT. Translated: CASSTDSRWAFF.

This clone was detected only a few times. J is TRBJ1-6 and V is TRBV6-5; 7 nucleotides align to TRBD1. The CDR3 is made up of 15 amino acids. V trimming: 2 bases; J trimming: 8 bases; junction bases outside the gene matches: 6. CDR1 is MNHEY and CDR2 is SVGAGI in the germline V gene. The CDR3 loop is CASSYQQGRHSPLHF. The CDR3 DNA sequence: TGTGCCAGCAGTTACCAACAGGGGCGACATTCACCCCTCCACTTT.

The V and J genes are TRBV15 and TRBJ2-5; D perhaps matches TRBD1 (5 bases). The CDR3 has 14 residues. V was shortened by 1 base and J by 1 base, with 7 bases between the two germline ends. The germline V gene has CDR1 LNHNV and CDR2 YYDKDF (reference sequence). The CDR3 bases are TGTGCCACCAGCAGAGGGGGCAGCCAAGAGACCCAGTACTTC. As protein: CATSRGGSQETQYF.

The chain couples TRBV29-1 to TRBJ1-5; tentative D call: TRBD1 (5 bases). The length of the CDR3 is 13 residues. Germline-derived CDR1 and CDR2 are SQVTM and ANQGSEA. V lost 2 bases, J lost 11 bases, and 16 bases lay in between. CDR3 amino acids: CSVEPGSGGAQHF. CDR3 in DNA: TGCAGCGTTGAACCCGGGTCCGGGGGAGCCCAGCATTTT.

The rearrangement joins TRBV14 to TRBJ1-1; 9 nucleotides match TRBD1. CDR3 length equals 15 residues. V shed 4 bases, J shed 2 bases, and the junction held 5 bases outside the gene matches. The V gene's germline CDR1 is SGHDN and CDR2 FVKESK. CDR3 region: CASSRNRGPNTEAFF. In DNA, the CDR3 is TGTGCCAGCAGCCGCAACAGGGGGCCCAACACTGAAGCTTTCTTT.

The chain employs TRBV19 and TRBJ1-3; D ambiguous. The CDR3 sequence is 16 residues long. Trimming pared 8 bases from V and 2 bases from J, leaving 19 bases between. Germline lookup yields CDR1 LNHDA and CDR2 SQIVND (reference sequence). CDR3: CASGRAGAKTGNTIYF. The CDR3 nucleotides read TGTGCCAGTGGGCGGGCAGGAGCCAAAACTGGAAACACCATATATTTT.

V gene TRBV30 combines with J gene TRBJ1-1; 7 positions match TRBD1. The CDR3 runs 13 residues. Germline V gene sequence: CDR1 GTSNPN, CDR2 SVGIG (reference sequence). V shed 6 bases, J shed 4 bases, and the junction held 8 bases outside the gene matches. CDR3 sequence (DNA): TGTGCCTGTACCCAGGGGGATGGCACTGAAGCTTTCTTT. This sequence encodes CACTQGDGTEAFF.

The CDR3 nucleotides are TGTGCCAGCAGCCAAGACCAGGGGAACTATGGCTACACCTTC. It specifies CASSQDQGNYGYTF. The rearrangement links TRBV4-2 to TRBJ1-2; a possible D gene is TRBD1 (6 bases). The CDR3 totals 14 residues. The germline gives CDR1 LGHNA, CDR2 YNFKEQ. V lost 0 bases and J lost 2, with 7 bases in between.

This chain connects TRBV5-5 to TRBJ2-5; D may be TRBD2 (6 bases). Germline-derived CDR1 and CDR2 are SGHKS and YYEKEE (reference sequence). The CDR3 covers 12 residues. The ends were cut back, 0 bases at V and 9 bases at J, with 9 bases in the middle. The CDR3: CASSLGGEAQYF. The CDR3 nucleotides read TGTGCCAGCAGCTTGGGGGGGGAGGCCCAGTACTTC.

The V gene is TRBV7-2, the J gene TRBJ2-2; D uncertain. Trimming left V 2 bases short and J 4 bases short, with 11 bases between. CDR1 and CDR2 from the germline V gene are SGHTA and FQGNSA. CDR3 size: 15 residues. For the CDR3, the DNA is TGTGCCAGCAGCTTACTAGTTTCGGTCACCGGGGAGCTGTTTTTT. Its protein product is CASSLLVSVTGELFF.

The J gene is TRBJ1-1, the V gene TRBV18, with 7 bases lining up with TRBD1. This CDR3 has 15 residues. V dropped 2 bases and J dropped 6; count of bases not matched to a gene: 9. Per the germline V gene, CDR1 is KGHSH and CDR2 is LQKENI. CDR3 region: CASSPTQRQGAEAFF. DNA for the CDR3: TGTGCCAGCTCACCAACCCAACGACAGGGCGCTGAAGCTTTCTTT.

The V and J genes are TRBV27 and TRBJ1-6; D is undetermined. Germline V lookup: CDR1 MNHEY, CDR2 SMNVEV (reference sequence). Trimming removed 2 bases at V and 4 bases at J, with 12 bases between. This CDR3 is built from 16 residues. CDR3 sequence: CASSLENRSYNSPLHF. CDR3 coding DNA: TGTGCCAGCAGTTTAGAGAATCGCTCTTATAATTCACCCCTCCACTTT.

This clone was detected only a few times. Written as DNA, the CDR3 is TGCGCCAGCAGCTTGGCGTCAGGGAAAGCTTTCTTT. Translating it yields CASSLASGKAFF. The V and J genes are TRBV5-1 and TRBJ1-1; TRBD1 might be the D (5 bases). The CDR3 has 12 amino acids. Trimming removed 0 bases from V and 9 bases from J, with 9 bases in between. In germline, CDR1 is SGHRS, CDR2 YFSETQ.

V and J are TRBV7-9 and TRBJ2-5, with D possibly TRBD1 on 6 matching bases. Germline CDR1 reads SEHNR; CDR2 reads FQNEAQ (reference sequence). Trimming cost V 5 bases and J 5 bases, with 15 bases left between them. This CDR3 has 14 residues. The CDR3 nucleotides read TGTGCCAGCAGCCGGGGTGAGGGGGTGGAGACCCAGTACTTC. This translates into CASSRGEGVETQYF.

The V call is TRBV28, the J call TRBJ1-2; D perhaps matches TRBD1 (6 bases). The length of the CDR3 is 15 residues. The germline V gene encodes CDR1 MDHEN and CDR2 SYDVKM. The germline V and J ends were trimmed by 6 bases and 7 bases, with 21 bases remaining between them. The CDR3 loop is CASRESVGARGGYTF. DNA of the CDR3: TGTGCCAGCAGAGAATCGGTCGGGGCCAGGGGTGGCTACACCTTC.

This clone appeared once. The chain uses TRBV5-6 and TRBJ1-3; unclear D gene. V shed 0 bases and J shed 4 bases, with 8 bases lying between them. Germline lookup yields CDR1 SGHDT and CDR2 YYEEEE. The CDR3 loop spans 14 amino acids. The chain's CDR3 is CASSLGQRGNTIYF. For the CDR3, the DNA is TGTGCCAGCAGCTTGGGGCAACGCGGAAACACCATATATTTT.

The chain joins TRBV6-5 to TRBJ1-1; D gene uncertain. CDR3 length: 14 amino acids. Germline lookup yields CDR1 MNHEY and CDR2 SVGAGI. Trimming pared 0 bases from V and 6 bases from J, leaving 11 bases between. This chain's CDR3 is CASSYSPMRPEAFF. In DNA, the CDR3 is TGTGCCAGCAGTTACTCGCCGATGCGGCCTGAAGCTTTCTTT.

This sequence joins TRBV4-1 and TRBJ2-1; 8 bases agree with TRBD1. There are 17 residues in the CDR3. Germline lookup yields CDR1 MGHRA and CDR2 YSYEKL. The V and J ends lost 0 bases and 0 bases, in that order; junction bases with no gene match: 4. CDR3 nucleotide sequence: TGCGCCAGCAGCCAAGAAATCACAGGGGGCTCCTACAATGAGCAGTTCTTC. Its protein is CASSQEITGGSYNEQFF.

Only one count was recorded for this clone. The CDR3 sequence: CASSFGRESTEAFF. CDR3 bases: TGCGCCAGCAGCTTCGGCAGGGAAAGCACTGAAGCTTTCTTT. The gene calls are TRBV5-1 and TRBJ1-1; a possible D gene is TRBD1 (5 bases). Germline CDR1 and CDR2: SGHRS and YFSETQ. The CDR3 runs 14 residues. Trimming took off 2 bases at V and 4 bases at J, with 12 bases between the two ends.

The rearrangement joins TRBV28 to TRBJ1-2; 7 positions agree with TRBD1. V gave up 6 bases and J gave up 8 bases; unmatched junction bases: 12. CDR3 length equals 14 residues. CDR1 MDHEN and CDR2 SYDVKM come from the germline V gene. CDR3 sequence (DNA): TGTGCCAGCAGGTTAGGGGGCAGGTGGTCGGGCTACACCTTC. It encodes CASRLGGRWSGYTF.